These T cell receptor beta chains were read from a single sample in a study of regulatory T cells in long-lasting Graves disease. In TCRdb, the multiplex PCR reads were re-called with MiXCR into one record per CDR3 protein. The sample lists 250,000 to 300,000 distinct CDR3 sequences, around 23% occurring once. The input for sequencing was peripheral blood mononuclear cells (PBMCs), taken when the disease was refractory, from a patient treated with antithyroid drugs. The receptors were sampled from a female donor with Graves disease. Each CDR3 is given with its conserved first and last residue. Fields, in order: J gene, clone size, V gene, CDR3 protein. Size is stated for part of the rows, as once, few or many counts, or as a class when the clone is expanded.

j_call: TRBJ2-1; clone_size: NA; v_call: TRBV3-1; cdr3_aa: CASSRSGTYNEQFF
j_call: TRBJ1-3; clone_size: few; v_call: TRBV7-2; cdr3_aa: CASSPDQGEAGNTIYF
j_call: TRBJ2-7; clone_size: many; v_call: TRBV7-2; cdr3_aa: CASSSIFSYEQYF
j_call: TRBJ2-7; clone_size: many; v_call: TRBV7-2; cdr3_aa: CASSSMKEDGNYEQYF
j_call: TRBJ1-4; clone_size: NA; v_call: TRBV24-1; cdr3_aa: CATSDSQGDNEKLFF
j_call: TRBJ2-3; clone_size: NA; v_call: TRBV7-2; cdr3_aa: CASSSPGLAGDTDTQYF
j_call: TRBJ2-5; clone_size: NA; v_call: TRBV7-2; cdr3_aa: CASSLFAAGEIGTQYF
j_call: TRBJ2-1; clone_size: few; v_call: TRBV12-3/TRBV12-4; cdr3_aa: CASKGKWDNEQFF
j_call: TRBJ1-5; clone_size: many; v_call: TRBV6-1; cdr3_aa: CASSEADRAGSQPQHF
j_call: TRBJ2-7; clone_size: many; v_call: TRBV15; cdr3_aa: CATSKPPGVAGAYEQYF
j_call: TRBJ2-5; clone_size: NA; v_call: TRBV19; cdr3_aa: CASSALLGAQETQYF
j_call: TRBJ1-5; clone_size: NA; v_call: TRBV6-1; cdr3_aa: CASSDPLGGSNQPQHF
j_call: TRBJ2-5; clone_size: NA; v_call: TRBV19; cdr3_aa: CASNPRGRGETQYF
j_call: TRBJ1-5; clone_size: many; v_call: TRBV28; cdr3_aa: CASSLTGANQPQHF
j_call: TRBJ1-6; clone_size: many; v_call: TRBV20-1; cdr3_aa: CSGGKSNSPLHF
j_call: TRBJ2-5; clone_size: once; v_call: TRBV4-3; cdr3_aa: CASSQDRVGAGGPETQYF
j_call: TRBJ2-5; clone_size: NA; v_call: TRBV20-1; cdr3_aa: CSAALRQETQYF
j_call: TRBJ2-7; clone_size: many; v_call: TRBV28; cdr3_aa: CATTYLDSSYEQYF
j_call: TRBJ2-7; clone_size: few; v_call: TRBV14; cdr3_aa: CASSQELEYEQYF
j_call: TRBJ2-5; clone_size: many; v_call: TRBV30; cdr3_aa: CAWSVSGETQYF
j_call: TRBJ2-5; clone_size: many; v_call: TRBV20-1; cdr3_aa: CSARALGQGQETQYF
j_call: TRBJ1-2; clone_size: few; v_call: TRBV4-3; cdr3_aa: CASSQENRDGRPYGYTF
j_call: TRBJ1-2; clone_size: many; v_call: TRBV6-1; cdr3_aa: CASSLRDRGGGYTF
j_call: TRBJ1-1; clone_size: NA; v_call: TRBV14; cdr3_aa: CASSVGAEAFF
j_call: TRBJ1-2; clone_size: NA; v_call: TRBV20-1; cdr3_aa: CSASSLNYGYTF
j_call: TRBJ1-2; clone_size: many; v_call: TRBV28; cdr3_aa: CASSDPGQGFRGYTF
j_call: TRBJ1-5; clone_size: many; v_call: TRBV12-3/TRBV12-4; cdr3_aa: CASSARGDRGNQPQHF
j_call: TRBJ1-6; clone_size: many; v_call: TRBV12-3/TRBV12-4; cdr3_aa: CASTPLTCQTENSPLHF
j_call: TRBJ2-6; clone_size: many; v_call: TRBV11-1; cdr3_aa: CASSFRGPGANVLTF
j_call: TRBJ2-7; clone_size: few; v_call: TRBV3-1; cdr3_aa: CASSQALPGLAGATSQEQYF
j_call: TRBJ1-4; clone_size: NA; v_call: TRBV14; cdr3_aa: CASSPRGGRTNEKLFF
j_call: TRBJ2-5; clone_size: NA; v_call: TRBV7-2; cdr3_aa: CASSLDGSPQYF
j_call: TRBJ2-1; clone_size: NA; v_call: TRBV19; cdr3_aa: CASTGGREIYNEQFF
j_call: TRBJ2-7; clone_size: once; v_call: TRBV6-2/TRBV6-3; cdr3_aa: CASKYGRGRDEQYF
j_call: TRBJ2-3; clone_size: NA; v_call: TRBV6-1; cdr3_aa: CASSDRGDTDTQYF
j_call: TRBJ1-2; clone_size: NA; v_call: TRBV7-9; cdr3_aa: CASSPGKIYGYTF
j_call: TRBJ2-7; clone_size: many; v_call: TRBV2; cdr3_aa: CASEQGNYEQYF
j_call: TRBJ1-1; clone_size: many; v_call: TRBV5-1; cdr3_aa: CASSLALGYTEAFF
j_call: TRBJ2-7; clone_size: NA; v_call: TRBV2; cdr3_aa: CASSLRGPTREQYF